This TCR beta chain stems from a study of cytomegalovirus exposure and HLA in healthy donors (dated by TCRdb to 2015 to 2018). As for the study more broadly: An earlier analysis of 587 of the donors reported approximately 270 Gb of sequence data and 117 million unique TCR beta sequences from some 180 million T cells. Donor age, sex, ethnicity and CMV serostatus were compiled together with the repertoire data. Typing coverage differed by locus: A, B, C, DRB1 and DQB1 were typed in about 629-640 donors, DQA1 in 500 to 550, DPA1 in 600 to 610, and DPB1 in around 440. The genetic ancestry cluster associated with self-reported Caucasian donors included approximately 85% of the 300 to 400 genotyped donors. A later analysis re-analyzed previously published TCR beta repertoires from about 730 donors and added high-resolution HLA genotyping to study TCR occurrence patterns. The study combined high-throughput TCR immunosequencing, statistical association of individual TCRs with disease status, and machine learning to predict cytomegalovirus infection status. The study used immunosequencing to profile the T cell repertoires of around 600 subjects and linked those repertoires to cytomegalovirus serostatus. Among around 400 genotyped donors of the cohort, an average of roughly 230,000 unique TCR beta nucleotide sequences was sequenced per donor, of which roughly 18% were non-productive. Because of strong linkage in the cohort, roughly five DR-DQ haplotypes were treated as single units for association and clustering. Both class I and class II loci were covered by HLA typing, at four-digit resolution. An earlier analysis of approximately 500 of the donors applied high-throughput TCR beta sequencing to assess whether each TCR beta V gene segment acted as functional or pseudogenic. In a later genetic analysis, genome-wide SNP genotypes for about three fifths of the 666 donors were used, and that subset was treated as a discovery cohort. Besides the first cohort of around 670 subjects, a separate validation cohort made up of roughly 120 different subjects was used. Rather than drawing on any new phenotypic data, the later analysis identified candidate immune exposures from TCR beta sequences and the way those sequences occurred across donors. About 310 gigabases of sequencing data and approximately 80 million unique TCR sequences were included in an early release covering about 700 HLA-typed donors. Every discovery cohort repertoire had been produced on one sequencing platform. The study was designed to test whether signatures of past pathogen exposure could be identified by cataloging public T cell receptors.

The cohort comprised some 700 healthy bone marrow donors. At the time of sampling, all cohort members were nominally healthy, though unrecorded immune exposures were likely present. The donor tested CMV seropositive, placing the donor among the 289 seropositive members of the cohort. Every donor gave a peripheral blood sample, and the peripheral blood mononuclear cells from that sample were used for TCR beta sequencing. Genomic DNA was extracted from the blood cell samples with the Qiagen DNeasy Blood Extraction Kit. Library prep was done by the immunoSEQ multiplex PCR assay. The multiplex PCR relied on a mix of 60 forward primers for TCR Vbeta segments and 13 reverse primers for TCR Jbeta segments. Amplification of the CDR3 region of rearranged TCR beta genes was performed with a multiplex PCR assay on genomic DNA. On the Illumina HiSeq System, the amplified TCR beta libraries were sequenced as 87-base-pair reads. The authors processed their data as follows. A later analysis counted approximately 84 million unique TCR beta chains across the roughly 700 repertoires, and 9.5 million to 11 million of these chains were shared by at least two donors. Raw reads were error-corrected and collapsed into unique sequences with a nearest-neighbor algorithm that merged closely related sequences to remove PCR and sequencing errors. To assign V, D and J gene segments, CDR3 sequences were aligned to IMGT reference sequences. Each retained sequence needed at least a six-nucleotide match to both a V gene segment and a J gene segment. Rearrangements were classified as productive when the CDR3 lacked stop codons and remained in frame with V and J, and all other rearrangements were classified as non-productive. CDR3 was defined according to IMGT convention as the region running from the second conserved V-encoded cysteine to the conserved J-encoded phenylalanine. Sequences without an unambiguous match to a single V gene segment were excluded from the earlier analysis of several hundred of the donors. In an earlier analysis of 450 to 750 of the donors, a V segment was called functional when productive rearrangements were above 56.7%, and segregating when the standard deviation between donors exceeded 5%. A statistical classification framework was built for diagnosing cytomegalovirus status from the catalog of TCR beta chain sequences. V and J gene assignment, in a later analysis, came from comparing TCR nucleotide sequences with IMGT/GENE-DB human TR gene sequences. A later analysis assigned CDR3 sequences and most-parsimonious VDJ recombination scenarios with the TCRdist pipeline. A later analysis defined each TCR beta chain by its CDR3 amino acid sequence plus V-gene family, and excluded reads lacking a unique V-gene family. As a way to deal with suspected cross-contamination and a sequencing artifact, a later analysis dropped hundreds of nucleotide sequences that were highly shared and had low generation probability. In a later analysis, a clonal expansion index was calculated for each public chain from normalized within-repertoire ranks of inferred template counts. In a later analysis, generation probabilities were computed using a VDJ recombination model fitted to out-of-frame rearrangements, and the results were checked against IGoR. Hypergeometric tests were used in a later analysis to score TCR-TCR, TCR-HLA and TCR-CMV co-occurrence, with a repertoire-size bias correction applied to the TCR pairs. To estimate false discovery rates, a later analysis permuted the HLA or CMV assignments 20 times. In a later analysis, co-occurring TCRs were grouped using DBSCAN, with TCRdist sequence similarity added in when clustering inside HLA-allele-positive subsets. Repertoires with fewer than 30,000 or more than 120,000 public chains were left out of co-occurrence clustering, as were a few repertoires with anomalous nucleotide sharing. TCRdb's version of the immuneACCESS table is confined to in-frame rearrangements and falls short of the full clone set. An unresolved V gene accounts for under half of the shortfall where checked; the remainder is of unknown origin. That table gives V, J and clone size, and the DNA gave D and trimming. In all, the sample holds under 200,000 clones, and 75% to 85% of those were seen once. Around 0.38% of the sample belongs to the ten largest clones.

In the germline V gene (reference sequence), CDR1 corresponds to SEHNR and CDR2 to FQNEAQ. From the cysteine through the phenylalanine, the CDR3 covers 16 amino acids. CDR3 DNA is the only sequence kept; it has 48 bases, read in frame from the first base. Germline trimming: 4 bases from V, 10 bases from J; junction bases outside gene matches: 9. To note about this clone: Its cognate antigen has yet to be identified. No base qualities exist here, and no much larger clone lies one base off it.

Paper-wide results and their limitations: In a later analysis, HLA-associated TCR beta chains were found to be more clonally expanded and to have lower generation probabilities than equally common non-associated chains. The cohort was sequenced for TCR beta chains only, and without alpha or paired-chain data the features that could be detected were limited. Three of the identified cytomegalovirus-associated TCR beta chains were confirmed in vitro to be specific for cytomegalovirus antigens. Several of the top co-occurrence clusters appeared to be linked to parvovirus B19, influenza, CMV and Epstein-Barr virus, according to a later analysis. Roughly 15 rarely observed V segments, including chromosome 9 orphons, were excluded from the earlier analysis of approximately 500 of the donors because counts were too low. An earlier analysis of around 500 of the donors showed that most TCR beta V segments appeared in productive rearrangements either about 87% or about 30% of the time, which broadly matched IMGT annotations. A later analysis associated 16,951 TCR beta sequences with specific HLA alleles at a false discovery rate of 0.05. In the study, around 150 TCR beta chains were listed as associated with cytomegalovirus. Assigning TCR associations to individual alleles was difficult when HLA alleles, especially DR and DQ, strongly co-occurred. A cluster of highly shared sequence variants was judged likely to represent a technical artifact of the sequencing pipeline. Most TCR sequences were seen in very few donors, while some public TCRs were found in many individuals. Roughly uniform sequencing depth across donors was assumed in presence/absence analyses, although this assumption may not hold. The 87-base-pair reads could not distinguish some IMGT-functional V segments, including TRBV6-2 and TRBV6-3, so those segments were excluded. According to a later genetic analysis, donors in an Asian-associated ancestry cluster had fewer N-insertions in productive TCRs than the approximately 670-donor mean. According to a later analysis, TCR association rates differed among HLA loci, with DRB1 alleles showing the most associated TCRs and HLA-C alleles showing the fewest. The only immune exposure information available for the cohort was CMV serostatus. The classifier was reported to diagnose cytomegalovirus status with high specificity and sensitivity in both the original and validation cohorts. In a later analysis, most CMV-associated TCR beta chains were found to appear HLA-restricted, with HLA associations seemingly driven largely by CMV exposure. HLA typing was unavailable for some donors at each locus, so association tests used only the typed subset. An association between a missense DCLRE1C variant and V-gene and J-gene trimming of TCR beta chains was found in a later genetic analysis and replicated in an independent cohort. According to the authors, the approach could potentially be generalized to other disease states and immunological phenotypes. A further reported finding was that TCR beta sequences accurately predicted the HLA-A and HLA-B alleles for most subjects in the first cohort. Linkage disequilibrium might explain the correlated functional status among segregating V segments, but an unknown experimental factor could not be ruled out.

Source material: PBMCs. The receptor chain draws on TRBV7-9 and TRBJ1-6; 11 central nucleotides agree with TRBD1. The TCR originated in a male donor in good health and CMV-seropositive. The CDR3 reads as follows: CASSSDRDRGRSPLHF. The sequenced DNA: TGTGCCAGCAGCTCTGACCGGGACAGGGGGAGGTCACCCCTCCACTTT.